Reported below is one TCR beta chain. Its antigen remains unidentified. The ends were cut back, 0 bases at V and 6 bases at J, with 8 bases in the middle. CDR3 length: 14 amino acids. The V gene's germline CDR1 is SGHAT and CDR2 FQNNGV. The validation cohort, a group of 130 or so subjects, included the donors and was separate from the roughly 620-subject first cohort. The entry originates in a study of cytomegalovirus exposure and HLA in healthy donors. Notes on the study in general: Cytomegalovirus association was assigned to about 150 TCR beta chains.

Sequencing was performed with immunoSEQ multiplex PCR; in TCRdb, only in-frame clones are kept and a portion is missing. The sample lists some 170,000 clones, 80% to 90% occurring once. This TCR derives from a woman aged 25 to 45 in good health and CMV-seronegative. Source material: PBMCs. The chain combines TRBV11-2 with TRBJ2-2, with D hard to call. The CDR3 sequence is CASSLDWGSGELFF. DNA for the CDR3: TGTGCCAGCAGCTTAGATTGGGGTTCCGGGGAGCTGTTTTTT.